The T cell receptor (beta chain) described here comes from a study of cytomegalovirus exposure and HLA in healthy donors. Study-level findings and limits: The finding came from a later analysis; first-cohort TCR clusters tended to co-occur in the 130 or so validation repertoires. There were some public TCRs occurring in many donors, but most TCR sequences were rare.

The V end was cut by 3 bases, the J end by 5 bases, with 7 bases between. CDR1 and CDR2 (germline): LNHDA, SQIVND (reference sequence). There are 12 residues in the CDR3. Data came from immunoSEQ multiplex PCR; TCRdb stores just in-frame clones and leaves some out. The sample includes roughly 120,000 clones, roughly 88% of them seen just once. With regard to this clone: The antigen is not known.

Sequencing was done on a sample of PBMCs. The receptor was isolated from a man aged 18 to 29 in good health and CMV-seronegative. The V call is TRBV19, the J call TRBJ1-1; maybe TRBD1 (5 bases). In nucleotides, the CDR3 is TGTGCCAGTAGTATTCGACAGACTGAAGCTTTCTTT. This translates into CASSIRQTEAFF.